The rows below give T cell receptor beta chains drawn from one sample of a study of CD8+ T cells in alopecia areata. TCRdb's table, derived via immunoSEQ multiplex PCR, lists solely in-frame clones and lacks some. The sample includes about 300,000 clones, more than 45% of them seen just once. Specimen: CD4+ T cells sorted from blood, collected at week 24, from a patient treated with tofacitinib. These receptors were obtained from a human donor with alopecia areata. Both conserved end residues are part of each CDR3. Each record gives: D gene, clone size, V gene, J gene, CDR3 protein, CDR3 DNA. D genes are given only for firm matches. Clone size is given for some rows only: seen once, a few or many times, or a class if the clone is expanded.

.	.	TRBV7-3	TRBJ2-6	CASSLTSGAGANVLTF	TGTGCCAGCAGCTTAACGTCGGGGGCTGGGGCCAACGTCCTGACTTTC
TRBD1	.	TRBV29-1	TRBJ2-3	CSVEGGQGPDTQYF	TGCAGCGTTGAAGGGGGACAGGGACCAGATACGCAGTATTTT
.	.	TRBV27	TRBJ2-7	CASSLSPPGNEQYF	TGTGCCAGCAGTTTGTCCCCCCCAGGGAACGAGCAGTACTTC
TRBD2	few	TRBV30	TRBJ2-5	CAWSVRGGARETQYF	TGTGCCTGGAGTGTACGCGGGGGGGCGAGAGAGACCCAGTACTTC
.	.	TRBV2	TRBJ2-5	CASSEVGGVETQYF	TGTGCCAGCAGTGAAGTGGGAGGAGTTGAGACCCAGTACTTC
.	.	TRBV30	TRBJ2-5	CAWSPDQETQYF	TGTGCCTGGAGTCCGGACCAAGAGACCCAGTACTTC
.	.	TRBV2	TRBJ1-1	CASSPEQGDTEAFF	TGTGCCAGCAGTCCCGAGCAGGGAGACACTGAAGCTTTCTTT
.	.	TRBV7-2	TRBJ1-1	CASSLDLGVNTEAFF	TGTGCCAGCAGCTTAGATCTGGGGGTGAACACTGAAGCTTTCTTT
.	.	TRBV5-4	TRBJ2-7	CASNRDHYEQYF	TGTGCCAGCAACAGGGACCATTACGAGCAGTACTTC
.	.	TRBV7-2	TRBJ2-1	CASSLLSRGYEQFF	TGTGCCAGCAGCTTACTCTCCAGGGGATATGAGCAGTTCTTC
.	.	TRBV5-1	TRBJ2-1	CASSLESNEQFF	TGCGCCAGCAGCTTGGAATCCAATGAGCAGTTCTTC
.	few	TRBV11-2	TRBJ2-5	CASSPRQSWETQYF	TGTGCCAGCAGCCCCAGACAGTCTTGGGAGACCCAGTACTTC